This section outlines one T cell receptor beta chain sequence together with its context. Its antigen is undetermined. The V gene's germline CDR1 is SQVTM and CDR2 ANQGSEA. The V end lost 8 bases, the J end lost 6 bases, and 20 bases lay between the germline ends. CDR3 length equals 13 residues. The data are from a study of Ad26.COV2.S vaccination and SARS-CoV-2 variants. Whole-study findings and limits: Total T cell responses were possibly underestimated by TCR breadth and depth analyses. Placebo recipients and vaccine recipients were similar in non-spike TCR breadth. Vaccinees reportedly had broad spike-specific CD8+ and CD4+ T cell responses. Vaccinated individuals (as opposed to placebo recipients) had higher spike-specific TCR breadth.

The data were produced by immunoSEQ multiplex PCR, yet TCRdb's version contains in-frame clones alone and is incomplete. The table includes about 98,000 clones, over 70% detected once. V usage is TRBV29-1 and J usage is TRBJ2-7; tentative D call: TRBD1 (5 bases). This specimen was peripheral blood, taken after recovery from COVID-19. The sequence was obtained from a human donor who had recovered from COVID-19. DNA for the CDR3: TGCAGCACACACGAATCCCCAGGGTCCGAGCAGTACTTC. It translates to CSTHESPGSEQYF.